Shown below are 18 T cell receptor beta chains from a single sample sequenced in a study of cytomegalovirus exposure and HLA in healthy donors. The PCR employed 60 Vbeta primers together with 13 Jbeta primers. TCRdb's table, derived via immunoSEQ multiplex PCR, lists solely in-frame clones and lacks some. Here the sample spans 75,000 to 100,000 clones, around 72% being singletons. Material: PBMCs. The source is a man aged 35 to 55 in good health and CMV-seronegative.

The chain joins TRBV2 to TRBJ2-7; D remains ambiguous. Trimming stripped 4 bases from V and 2 bases from J, with 15 bases between. CDR1 and CDR2 (germline): SNHLY, FYNNEI. The CDR3 consists of 15 residues. The CDR3 DNA follows: TGTGCCAGCAGTGTGGGCAGGCTAAAGACCTACGAGCAGTACTTC. Amino acids: CASSVGRLKTYEQYF.

This chain connects TRBV10-3 to TRBJ2-1; 11 bases map to TRBD2. In germline, CDR1 is ENHRY, CDR2 SYGVKD. Trimming cost V 3 bases and J 4 bases; bases outside gene matches: 2. The CDR3 length is 15 residues. CDR3 DNA sequence: TGTGCCATCAGTGATAGCGGGGGGGAGTACAATGAGCAGTTCTTC. Amino acids: CAISDSGGEYNEQFF.

This sequence joins TRBV9 and TRBJ1-6, with 8 bases that match TRBD1. The CDR3 sequence is 15 residues long. J lost 4 bases, V lost 4 bases, and 4 bases had no gene match. Germline V gives CDR1 SGDLS, CDR2 YYNGEE. CDR3 amino acids: CASSPRTGYNSPLHF. As DNA, the CDR3 is TGTGCCAGCAGCCCCCGGACAGGGTATAATTCACCCCTCCACTTT.

The chain employs TRBV5-6 and TRBJ2-7; D is possibly TRBD1 (6 bases). Germline V gives CDR1 SGHDT, CDR2 YYEEEE. V gave up 3 bases and J gave up 3 bases, with 16 bases separating them. The CDR3 covers 15 residues. The CDR3 DNA reads TGTGCCAGCAGCTCGGGTGGGACACTTGTCTACGAGCAGTACTTC. Translation: CASSSGGTLVYEQYF.

This clone has just one count. This chain connects TRBV19 to TRBJ2-7; 7 bases match TRBD1. The CDR3 totals 12 residues. Germline CDR1 and CDR2: LNHDA and SQIVND (reference sequence). Unmatched junction bases numbered 5, after V lost 9 bases and J lost 3 bases. The CDR3: CASRDRNYEQYF. The CDR3 bases are TGTGCCAGCCGGGACAGAAACTACGAGCAGTACTTC.

The table lists this clone with a count of one. V is TRBV7-8 and J is TRBJ1-5, with 11 bases aligning to TRBD1. This CDR3 is 16 amino acids long. With V trimmed by 5 bases and J by 7 bases, 10 bases remained unmatched. Germline-derived CDR1 and CDR2 are SGHVS and FQNEAQ. In DNA form, the CDR3 reads TGTGCCAGCAGCGCTTTGGACAGGGGGCGCAGACAGCCCCAGCATTTT. This gives the protein CASSALDRGRRQPQHF.

This clone has just one count. The rearrangement links TRBV5-1 to TRBJ2-1, with 7 bases fitting TRBD1. After removal of 4 bases from V and 10 bases from J, the junction contained 5 bases not matched to a gene. The CDR3 has 12 residues. Germline V gene lookup returns CDR1 SGHRS and CDR2 YFSETQ. CDR3 amino acids: CASSTDRLEQFF. The CDR3 DNA reads TGCGCCAGCAGCACGGACAGGCTCGAGCAGTTCTTC.

V is TRBV2 and J is TRBJ2-7; perhaps TRBD2 as D (6 bases). CDR3 length equals 15 residues. Deletions cut 9 bases from V and 2 bases from J, with 20 bases between. Germline CDR1 is SNHLY and CDR2 is FYNNEI. The CDR3 here is CARGVKAGVAYEQYV. The CDR3 DNA reads as TGTGCCAGGGGCGTGAAAGCGGGTGTCGCCTACGAGCAGTACGTC.

The chain joins TRBV6-6 to TRBJ1-5; D is unresolved. Germline V gene data show CDR1 as MNHNY and CDR2 as SVGAGI (reference sequence). The CDR3 totals 16 residues. Trimming left V 7 bases short and J 3 bases short, with 19 bases between. The CDR3 DNA reads as TGTGCCAGCATGGGTCGAGGGATTGGGAACAATCAGCCCCAGCATTTT. Encoded protein: CASMGRGIGNNQPQHF.

This rearrangement joins TRBV7-9 to TRBJ1-4; the match to TRBD1 covers 10 bases. The CDR3 is made up of 17 amino acids. Germline CDR1 and CDR2: SEHNR and FQNEAQ (reference sequence). The V gene end was trimmed by 5 bases and the J gene end by 6 bases; junction bases not matched to a gene: 12. This chain's CDR3 is CASSTQQPGQGYEKLFF. CDR3 in DNA: TGTGCCAGCAGCACTCAACAACCGGGACAGGGGTATGAAAAACTGTTTTTT. The full variable domain, completed using reference TRBV7-9 and TRBJ1-4, is DTGVSQNPRHKITKRGQNVTFRCDPISEHNRLYWYRQTLGQGPEFLTYFQNEAQLEKSRLLSDRFSAERPKGSFSTLEIQRTEQGDSAMYLCASSTQQPGQGYEKLFFGSGTQLSVL.

This clone was seen once. The V gene is TRBV29-1, the J gene TRBJ1-4; the D gene is possibly TRBD1 (6 bases). CDR1 is SQVTM and CDR2 is ANQGSEA in the germline V gene. Between the trimmed V and J ends, which lost 7 bases and 0 bases, there was a span of 9 bases. The CDR3 has 13 residues. For the CDR3, the DNA is TGCAGCGGACAGGTTTCAACTAATGAAAAACTGTTTTTT. Translation gives CSGQVSTNEKLFF.

The rearrangement links TRBV27 to TRBJ1-2; the match to TRBD1 covers 8 bases. V dropped 6 bases and J dropped 8; count of bases not matched to a gene: 11. This CDR3 has 14 amino acids. The germline gives CDR1 MNHEY, CDR2 SMNVEV (reference sequence). The CDR3 is CASSNTGGRLGYTF. As DNA, the CDR3 is TGTGCCAGCAGCAATACAGGGGGGCGGCTGGGCTACACCTTC.

V gene TRBV10-3 combines with J gene TRBJ2-7, with D perhaps matching TRBD1 (6 bases). The CDR3 loop spans 13 amino acids. The germline V gene has CDR1 ENHRY and CDR2 SYGVKD. Between the trimmed V and J ends, which lost 6 bases and 0 bases, there was a span of 9 bases. The CDR3 loop reads CAIRTGISYEQYF. As DNA, the CDR3 is TGTGCCATCAGGACAGGTATCTCCTACGAGCAGTACTTC.

This clone was seen just once. The gene calls are TRBV5-4 and TRBJ1-1; D is possibly TRBD1 (6 bases). V dropped 3 bases and J dropped 7 bases, with 28 bases sitting between them. There are 18 residues in the CDR3. CDR1 and CDR2 (germline): SGHNT, YYREEE (reference sequence). The CDR3 DNA is TGTGCCAGCAGCTGGCCATCCGGCAGGGGACCCCCTAAGGGTGAAGCTTTCTTT. It translates to CASSWPSGRGPPKGEAFF.

This clone was picked up one time. The V gene is TRBV25-1, the J gene TRBJ2-2; 10 bases align to TRBD1. V was pared by 6 bases and J by 3 bases, with 4 bases of the junction left unmatched. Germline V gives CDR1 MGHDK, CDR2 SYGVNS. The CDR3 length is 15 residues. DNA of the CDR3: TGTGCCAGCAGCCCCGGGACAGGGGACACCGGGGAGCTGTTTTTT. It yields the protein CASSPGTGDTGELFF.

This clone was seen more than once but under ten times. J is TRBJ2-1 and V is TRBV5-1; 15 bases are shared with TRBD2. The V gene's germline CDR1 is SGHRS and CDR2 YFSETQ. Trimming removed 4 bases from V and 8 bases from J; junction bases left unmatched: 13. This CDR3 comprises 18 residues. CDR3 loop: CASSRGLAGGYPRDEQFF. The CDR3 region has the DNA TGCGCCAGCAGCCGGGGACTAGCGGGGGGCTACCCACGCGATGAGCAGTTCTTC.

The gene calls are TRBV27 and TRBJ1-5; 7 bases are shared with TRBD1. V shed 5 bases and J 5 bases; nucleotides not matched to a gene: 9. The CDR3 extends over 15 amino acids. CDR1 is MNHEY, CDR2 SMNVEV, per germline (reference sequence). The CDR3 coding sequence is TGTGCCAGCAGTACAGGTCGACAGGGCGATCAGCCCCAGCATTTT. This gives the protein CASSTGRQGDQPQHF.

This rearrangement joins TRBV4-3 to TRBJ2-1, with 13 bases identical to TRBD2. The CDR3 length is 18 residues. CDR1 is LGHNA and CDR2 is YSLEER in the germline V gene. The junction had 8 bases not matched to a gene; V was cut back by 1 base and J by 5 bases. This CDR3 is CASSQAALGLAGDNEQFF. Here the CDR3 DNA reads TGCGCCAGCAGCCAAGCAGCCCTCGGACTAGCGGGGGACAATGAGCAGTTCTTC.